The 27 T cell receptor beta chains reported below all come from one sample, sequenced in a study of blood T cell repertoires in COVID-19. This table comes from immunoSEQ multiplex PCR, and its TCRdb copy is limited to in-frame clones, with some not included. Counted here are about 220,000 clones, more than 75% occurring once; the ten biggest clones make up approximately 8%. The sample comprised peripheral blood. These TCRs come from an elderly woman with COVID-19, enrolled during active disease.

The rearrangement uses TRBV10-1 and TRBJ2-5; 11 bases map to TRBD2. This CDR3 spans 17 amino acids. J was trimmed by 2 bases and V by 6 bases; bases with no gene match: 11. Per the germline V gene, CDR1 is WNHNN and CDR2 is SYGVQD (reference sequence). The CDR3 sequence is CASRELLAGGGQETQYF. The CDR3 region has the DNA TGCGCCAGCAGGGAACTTTTAGCGGGAGGGGGACAAGAGACCCAGTACTTC.

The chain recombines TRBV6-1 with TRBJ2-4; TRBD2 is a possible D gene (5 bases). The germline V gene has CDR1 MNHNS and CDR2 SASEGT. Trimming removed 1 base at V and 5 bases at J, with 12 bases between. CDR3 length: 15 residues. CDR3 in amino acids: CASSEGWLRENIQYF. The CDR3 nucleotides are TGTGCCAGCAGTGAAGGTTGGTTGAGGGAAAACATTCAGTACTTC.

The DNA for the CDR3 is TGTGCCAGCAGCGTAGTACTAGCGGGAGCCAATGAGCAGTTCTTC. As protein: CASSVVLAGANEQFF. V usage is TRBV9 and J usage is TRBJ2-1; the match to TRBD2 covers 11 bases. J gave up 6 bases and V 0 bases, and 2 bases lay outside the gene matches. Germline V lookup: CDR1 SGDLS, CDR2 YYNGEE. CDR3 length equals 15 residues.

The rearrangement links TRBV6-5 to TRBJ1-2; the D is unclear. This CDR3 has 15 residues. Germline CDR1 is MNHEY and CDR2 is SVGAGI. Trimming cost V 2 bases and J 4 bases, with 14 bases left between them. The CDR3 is CASSYDTVGFYGYTF. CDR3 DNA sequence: TGTGCCAGCAGTTACGACACAGTTGGTTTCTATGGCTACACCTTC.

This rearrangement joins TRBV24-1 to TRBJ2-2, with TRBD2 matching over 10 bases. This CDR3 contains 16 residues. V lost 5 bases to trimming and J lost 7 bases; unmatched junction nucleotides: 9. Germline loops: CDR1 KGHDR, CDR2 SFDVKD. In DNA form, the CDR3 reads TGTGCCACCAGTGGGTCTAGCGGGAGTGTGGTCGGGGAGCTGTTTTTT. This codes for CATSGSSGSVVGELFF.

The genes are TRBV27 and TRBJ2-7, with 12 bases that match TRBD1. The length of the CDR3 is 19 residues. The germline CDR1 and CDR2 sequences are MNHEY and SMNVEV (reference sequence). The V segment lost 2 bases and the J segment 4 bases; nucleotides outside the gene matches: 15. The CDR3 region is CASSLNPGQGALALYEQYF. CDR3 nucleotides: TGTGCCAGCAGTTTAAACCCGGGACAGGGGGCCCTGGCATTGTACGAGCAGTACTTC.

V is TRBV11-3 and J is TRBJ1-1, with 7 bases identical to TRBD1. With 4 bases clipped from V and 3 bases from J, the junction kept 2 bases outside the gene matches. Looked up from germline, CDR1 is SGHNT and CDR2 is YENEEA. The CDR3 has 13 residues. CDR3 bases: TGTGCCAGCAGCTACACAGGGGACACTGAAGCTTTCTTT. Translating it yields CASSYTGDTEAFF. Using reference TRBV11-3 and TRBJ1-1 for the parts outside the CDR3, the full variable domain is EAGVVQSPRYKIIEKKQPVAFWCNPISGHNTLYWYLQNLGQGPELLIRYENEEAVDDSQLPKDRFSAERLKGVDSTLKIQPAELGDSAVYLCASSYTGDTEAFFGQGTRLTVV.

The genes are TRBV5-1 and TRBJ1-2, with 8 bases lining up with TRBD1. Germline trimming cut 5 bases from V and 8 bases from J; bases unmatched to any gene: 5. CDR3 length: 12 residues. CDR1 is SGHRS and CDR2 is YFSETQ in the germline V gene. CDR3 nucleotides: TGCGCCAGCAGTCAGGGGGCGCAAGGCTACACCTTC. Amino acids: CASSQGAQGYTF.

The chain's CDR3 is CASSIVGRDEAFF. Written as DNA, the CDR3 is TGTGCCAGTAGTATAGTTGGGCGTGATGAAGCTTTCTTT. The chain couples TRBV19 to TRBJ1-1, with D hard to call. Looked up from germline, CDR1 is LNHDA and CDR2 is SQIVND (reference sequence). This CDR3 is 13 amino acids long. The V end lost 1 base, the J end lost 7 bases, and 10 bases lay between the germline ends.

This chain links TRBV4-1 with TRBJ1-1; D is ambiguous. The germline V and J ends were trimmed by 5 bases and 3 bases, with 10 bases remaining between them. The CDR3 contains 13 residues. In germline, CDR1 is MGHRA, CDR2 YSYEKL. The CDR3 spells CASSSRGHTEAFF. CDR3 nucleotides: TGCGCCAGCAGCAGTCGAGGGCACACTGAAGCTTTCTTT.

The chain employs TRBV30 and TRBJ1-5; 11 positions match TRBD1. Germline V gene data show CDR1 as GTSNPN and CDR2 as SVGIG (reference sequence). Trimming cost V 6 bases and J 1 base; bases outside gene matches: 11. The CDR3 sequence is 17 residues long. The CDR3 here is CACSPGQGVGSNQPQHF. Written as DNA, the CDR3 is TGTGCCTGCTCTCCGGGACAGGGGGTCGGGAGCAATCAGCCCCAGCATTTT.

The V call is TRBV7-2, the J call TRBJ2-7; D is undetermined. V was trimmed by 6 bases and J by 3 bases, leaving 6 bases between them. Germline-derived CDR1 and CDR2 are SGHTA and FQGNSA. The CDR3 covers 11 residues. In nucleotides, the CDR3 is TGTGCCAGCAGTCTCTACTACGAGCAGTACTTC. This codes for CASSLYYEQYF.

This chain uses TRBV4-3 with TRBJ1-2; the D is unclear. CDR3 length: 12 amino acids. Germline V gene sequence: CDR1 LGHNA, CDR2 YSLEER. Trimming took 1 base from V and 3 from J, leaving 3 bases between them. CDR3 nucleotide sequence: TGCGCCAGCAGCCAAGCTGACTATGGCTACACCTTC. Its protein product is CASSQADYGYTF.

The DNA for the CDR3 is TGTGCCAGCAGTGACAAGGGACTTAGGAGCAATCAGCCCCAGCATTTT. This codes for CASSDKGLRSNQPQHF. The chain uses TRBV6-1 and TRBJ1-5; perhaps TRBD1 as D (5 bases). Trimming pared 3 bases from V and 1 base from J, leaving 13 bases between. The V gene's germline CDR1 is MNHNS and CDR2 SASEGT. The CDR3 length is 16 residues.

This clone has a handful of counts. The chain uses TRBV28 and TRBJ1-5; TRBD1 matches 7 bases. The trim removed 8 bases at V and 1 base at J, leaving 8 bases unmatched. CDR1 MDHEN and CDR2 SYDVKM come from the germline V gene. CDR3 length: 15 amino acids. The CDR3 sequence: CASEGTVGSNQPQHF. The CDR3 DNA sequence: TGTGCCAGCGAGGGGACAGTTGGGAGCAATCAGCCCCAGCATTTT.

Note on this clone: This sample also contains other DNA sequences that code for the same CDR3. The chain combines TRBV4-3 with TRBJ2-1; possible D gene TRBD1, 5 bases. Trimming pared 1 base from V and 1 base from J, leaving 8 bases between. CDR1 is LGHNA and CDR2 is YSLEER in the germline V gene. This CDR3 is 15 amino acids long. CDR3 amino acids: CASSQGGSSYNEQFF. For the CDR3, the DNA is TGCGCCAGCAGCCAAGGGGGCTCGTCCTACAATGAGCAGTTCTTC.

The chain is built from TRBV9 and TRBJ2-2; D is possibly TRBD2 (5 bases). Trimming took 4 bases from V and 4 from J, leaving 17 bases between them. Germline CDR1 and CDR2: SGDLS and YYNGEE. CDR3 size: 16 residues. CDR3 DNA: TGTGCCAGCAGCACCCGCCTTAGCGCAGGCACCGGGGAGCTGTTTTTT. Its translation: CASSTRLSAGTGELFF.

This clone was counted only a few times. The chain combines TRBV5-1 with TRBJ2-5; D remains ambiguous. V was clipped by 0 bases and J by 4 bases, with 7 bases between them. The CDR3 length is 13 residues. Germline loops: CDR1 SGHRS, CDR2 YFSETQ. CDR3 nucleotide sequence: TGCGCCAGCAGCTTGGACGGTCGAGAGACCCAGTACTTC. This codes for CASSLDGRETQYF.

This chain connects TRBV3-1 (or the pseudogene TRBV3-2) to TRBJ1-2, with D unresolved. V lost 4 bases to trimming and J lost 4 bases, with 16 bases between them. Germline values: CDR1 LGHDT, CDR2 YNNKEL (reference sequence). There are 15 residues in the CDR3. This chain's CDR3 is CASSRGGFYGYGYTF. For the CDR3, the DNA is TGTGCCAGCAGCCGGGGAGGTTTTTACGGCTATGGCTACACCTTC.

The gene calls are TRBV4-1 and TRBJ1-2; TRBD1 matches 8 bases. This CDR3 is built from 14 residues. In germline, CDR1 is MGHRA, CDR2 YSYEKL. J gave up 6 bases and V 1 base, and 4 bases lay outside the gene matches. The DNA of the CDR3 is TGCGCCAGCAGCCAAGTTCCAGGGGGCGATGGCTACACCTTC. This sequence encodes CASSQVPGGDGYTF.

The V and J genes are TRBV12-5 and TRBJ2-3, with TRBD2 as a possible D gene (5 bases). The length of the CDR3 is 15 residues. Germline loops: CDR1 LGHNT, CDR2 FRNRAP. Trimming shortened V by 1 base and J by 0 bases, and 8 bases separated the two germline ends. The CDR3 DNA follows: TGTGCTAGTGGTTTGGGGACTGGCAGCACAGATACGCAGTATTTT. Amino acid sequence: CASGLGTGSTDTQYF.

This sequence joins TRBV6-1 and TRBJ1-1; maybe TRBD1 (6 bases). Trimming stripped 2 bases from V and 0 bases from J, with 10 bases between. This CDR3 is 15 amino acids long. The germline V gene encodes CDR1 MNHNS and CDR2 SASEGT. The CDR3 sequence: CASSEFGTMNTEAFF. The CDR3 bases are TGTGCCAGCAGTGAATTCGGGACAATGAACACTGAAGCTTTCTTT.

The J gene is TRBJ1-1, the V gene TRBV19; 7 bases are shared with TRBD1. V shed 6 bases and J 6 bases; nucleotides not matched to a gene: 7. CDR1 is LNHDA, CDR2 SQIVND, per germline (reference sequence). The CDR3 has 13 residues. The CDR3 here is CASRVTGNAEAFF. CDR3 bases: TGTGCCAGTAGGGTGACAGGGAATGCTGAAGCTTTCTTT.

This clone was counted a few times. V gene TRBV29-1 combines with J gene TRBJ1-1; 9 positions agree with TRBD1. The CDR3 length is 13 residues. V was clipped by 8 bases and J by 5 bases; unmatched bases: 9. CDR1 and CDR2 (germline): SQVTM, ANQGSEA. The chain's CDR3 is CSLRTGVGTEAFF. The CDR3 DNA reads TGCAGCCTGCGGACAGGGGTCGGAACTGAAGCTTTCTTT.

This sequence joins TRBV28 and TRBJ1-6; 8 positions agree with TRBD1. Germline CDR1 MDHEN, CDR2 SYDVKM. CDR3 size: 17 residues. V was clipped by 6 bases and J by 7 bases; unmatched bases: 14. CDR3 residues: CASSAPTYRGRNSPLHF. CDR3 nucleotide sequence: TGTGCCAGCAGCGCCCCAACTTACAGGGGGAGGAATTCACCCCTCCACTTT.

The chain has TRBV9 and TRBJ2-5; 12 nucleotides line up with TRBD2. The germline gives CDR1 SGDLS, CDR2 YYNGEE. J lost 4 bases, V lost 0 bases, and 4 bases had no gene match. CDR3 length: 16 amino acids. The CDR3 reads CASSVGASGRGETQYF. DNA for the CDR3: TGTGCCAGCAGCGTAGGGGCTAGCGGGAGGGGAGAGACCCAGTACTTC.

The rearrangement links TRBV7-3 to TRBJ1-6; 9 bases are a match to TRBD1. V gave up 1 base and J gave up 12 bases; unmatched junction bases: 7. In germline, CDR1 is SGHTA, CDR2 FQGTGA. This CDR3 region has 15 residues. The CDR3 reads CASSLIGTGNRPLHF. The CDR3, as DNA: TGTGCCAGCAGCTTAATCGGGACAGGGAATAGACCCCTCCACTTT. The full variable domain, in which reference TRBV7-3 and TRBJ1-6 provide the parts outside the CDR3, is GAGVSQTPSNKVTEKGKYVELRCDPISGHTALYWYRQSLGQGPEFLIYFQGTGAADDSGLPNDRFFAVRPEGSVSTLKIQRTERGDSAVYLCASSLIGTGNRPLHFGNGTRLTVT.